The 22 T cell receptor beta chains presented below share a single source sample, sequenced in a study of vaccination effects on CD4 cells after COVID-19. Here immunoSEQ multiplex PCR was the method, and the copy in TCRdb shows in-frame clones only, minus some. The sample includes 25,000 to 35,000 clones, roughly 74% of them seen just once. Their specific antigens are unknown. Culture lasted roughly 9 days before CD4+ T cell isolation. All participants had two doses of either the BNT162b2 or mRNA-1273 vaccine. The input for sequencing was CD4+ T cells from PBMCs cultured without peptide, taken after COVID-19 vaccination. The source of these receptors is a human donor who received a COVID-19 vaccine.

The chain uses TRBV19 and TRBJ1-2; D remains unclear. V was trimmed by 1 base and J by 4 bases, leaving 13 bases between them. The CDR3 contains 15 residues. Looked up from germline, CDR1 is LNHDA and CDR2 is SQIVND (reference sequence). The CDR3, as DNA: TGTGCCAGTAGTATAGTACCGGACCCCCTCTATGGCTACACCTTC. Its translation is CASSIVPDPLYGYTF.

The chain couples TRBV25-1 to TRBJ1-1, with TRBD1 matching over 7 bases. From germline, CDR1 is MGHDK and CDR2 SYGVNS. The ends lost 4 bases at V and 4 bases at J; junction bases unmatched: 3. CDR3 length: 13 amino acids. The CDR3 region has the DNA TGTGCCAGCAGTGTGGCAGGGGGCACTGAAGCTTTCTTT. It is translated as CASSVAGGTEAFF.

CDR3 sequence (DNA): TGTGCCAGCAGTTTAATCTATTCTCACAGGGGAGGCGAGCAGTACTTC. Translated, it gives CASSLIYSHRGGEQYF. V usage is TRBV28 and J usage is TRBJ2-7; D is perhaps TRBD1 (7 bases). The CDR3 sequence is 16 residues long. V was pared by 2 bases and J by 6 bases, with 20 bases between. The germline gives CDR1 MDHEN, CDR2 SYDVKM.

The gene calls are TRBV6-5 and TRBJ2-1; D is perhaps TRBD1 (6 bases). The CDR3 is made up of 14 amino acids. Trimming removed 5 bases at V and 4 bases at J, with 12 bases between. Germline CDR1 reads MNHEY; CDR2 reads SVGAGI. CDR3 coding DNA: TGTGCCAGCAGTACAGGGAACCCTTACAATGAGCAGTTCTTC. It specifies CASSTGNPYNEQFF.

This chain links TRBV7-2 with TRBJ2-1; D perhaps matches TRBD1 (5 bases). The CDR3 totals 13 residues. The germline gives CDR1 SGHTA, CDR2 FQGNSA. Trimming stripped 5 bases from V and 6 bases from J, with 11 bases between. The CDR3 nucleotides read TGTGCCAGCAGCGCCGCCAGGGTCAATGAGCAGTTCTTC. Translated, it gives CASSAARVNEQFF.

This clone was seen only a few times. J is TRBJ1-1 and V is TRBV6-5, with D hard to call. Trimming took 9 bases from V and 4 from J, leaving 15 bases between them. Germline assignment: CDR1 MNHEY and CDR2 SVGAGI. The CDR3 runs 13 residues. The CDR3 region is CASRVGEGTEAFF. The CDR3 DNA reads as TGTGCCAGTCGCGTTGGAGAGGGCACTGAAGCTTTCTTT.

CDR3 sequence (DNA): TGTGCCAGTAGTACCCAACCCACCTTGCGGAATCAGCCCCAGCATTTT. It specifies CASSTQPTLRNQPQHF. This chain joins TRBV19 and TRBJ1-5; no clear D. V lost 4 bases and J 4 bases, leaving 17 bases between the germline ends. Germline V gives CDR1 LNHDA, CDR2 SQIVND (reference sequence). The CDR3 totals 16 residues. Using reference TRBV19 and TRBJ1-5 for the parts outside the CDR3, the full variable domain is DGGITQSPKYLFRKEGQNVTLSCEQNLNHDAMYWYRQDPGQGLRLIYYSQIVNDFQKGDIAEGYSVSREKKESFPLTVTSAQKNPTAFYLCASSTQPTLRNQPQHFGDGTRLSIL.

In DNA, the CDR3 is TGTGCCAGCAGTTACTCGACAGGGCGTTCACCCCTCCACTTT. This gives the protein CASSYSTGRSPLHF. The V and J genes are TRBV6-2 or TRBV6-3 and TRBJ1-6; 7 positions match TRBD1. J was trimmed by 9 bases and V by 0 bases; bases with no gene match: 2. This CDR3 has 14 residues. Germline V gives CDR1 MNHEY, CDR2 SVGEGT.

This clone was seen only a few times. The chain carries TRBV7-2 and TRBJ2-7; TRBD2 might be the D (6 bases). V was trimmed by 1 base and J by 4 bases, leaving 11 bases between them. This CDR3 spans 14 amino acids. In germline, CDR1 is SGHTA, CDR2 FQGNSA. CDR3 protein: CASSLVEGGYEQYF. The CDR3 bases are TGTGCCAGCAGCTTAGTGGAGGGCGGTTACGAGCAGTACTTC.

The V call is TRBV19, the J call TRBJ2-3; 11 bases fit TRBD2. The CDR3 length is 17 residues. V lost 3 bases, J lost 6 bases, and 11 bases stayed unmatched. The germline V gene has CDR1 LNHDA and CDR2 SQIVND (reference sequence). In DNA, the CDR3 is TGTGCCAGTAGTATGTTAGGGACTAGCGGCCCGTGGGATACGCAGTATTTT. Residues: CASSMLGTSGPWDTQYF.

This chain connects TRBV7-9 to TRBJ2-7, with no clear D. CDR3 length: 12 residues. With 1 base removed from V and 2 bases from J, the gap between germline ends came to 3 bases. Germline CDR1 reads SEHNR; CDR2 reads FQNEAQ (reference sequence). For the CDR3, the DNA is TGTGCCAGCAGCTTAGTCCCCTACGAGCAGTACTTC. The encoded protein is CASSLVPYEQYF.

This clone has a single count. The chain couples TRBV28 to TRBJ2-7, with D hard to call. The CDR3 is 12 amino acids. Germline V CDR1 and CDR2: MDHEN, SYDVKM. The V and J ends lost 0 bases and 2 bases respectively, with 2 bases between them. The CDR3 loop is CASSLWPYEQYF. The CDR3, as DNA: TGTGCCAGCAGTTTATGGCCCTACGAGCAGTACTTC.

The J gene is TRBJ1-1, the V gene TRBV18, with D possibly matching TRBD1 (5 bases). The CDR3 sequence is 14 residues long. Germline lookup yields CDR1 KGHSH and CDR2 LQKENI. The V end was cut by 0 bases, the J end by 1 base, with 6 bases between. This CDR3 reads CASSPPGTNTEAFF. For the CDR3, the DNA is TGTGCCAGCTCACCACCTGGGACGAACACTGAAGCTTTCTTT. Based on the CDR3 plus reference TRBV18 and TRBJ1-1, the full variable domain is NAGVMQNPRHLVRRRGQEARLRCSPMKGHSHVYWYRQLPEEGLKFMVYLQKENIIDESGMPKERFSAEFPKEGPSILRIQQVVRGDSAAYFCASSPPGTNTEAFFGQGTRLTVV.

In nucleotides, the CDR3 is TGTGCCAGCAGCTTTCATCAGGGGAGTGGCTATGGCTACACCTTC. Encoded protein: CASSFHQGSGYGYTF. The chain is built from TRBV5-4 and TRBJ1-2; D possibly corresponds to TRBD1 (6 bases). The germline V gene has CDR1 SGHNT and CDR2 YYREEE (reference sequence). V was trimmed by 2 bases and J by 4 bases, leaving 15 bases between them. The CDR3 is made up of 15 amino acids.

This sequence joins TRBV6-1 and TRBJ2-3; tentative D call: TRBD2 (5 bases). The CDR3 spans 15 residues. The ends were cut back, 3 bases at V and 1 base at J, with 11 bases in the middle. CDR1 is MNHNS, CDR2 SASEGT, per germline. For the CDR3, the DNA is TGTGCCAGCAGTGAGATGGCGCGGGGCACAGATACGCAGTATTTT. Amino acids: CASSEMARGTDTQYF.

This clone has a handful of counts. J is TRBJ2-7 and V is TRBV3-1 (or the pseudogene TRBV3-2), with D tentatively TRBD2 (6 bases). Trimming removed 0 bases at V and 1 base at J, with 16 bases between. This CDR3 is 17 amino acids long. Germline V gene data show CDR1 as LGHDT and CDR2 as YNNKEL (reference sequence). The CDR3 DNA sequence: TGTGCCAGCAGCCAAGATAGGAGGGTTTTCCTTTCCTACGAGCAGTACTTC. This encodes CASSQDRRVFLSYEQYF.

The J gene is TRBJ2-7, the V gene TRBV19; 7 bases agree with TRBD1. Losses at the gene ends were 3 bases for V and 9 bases for J; bases not matched to a gene: 11. CDR1 is LNHDA and CDR2 is SQIVND in the germline V gene (reference sequence). The CDR3 totals 14 residues. DNA for the CDR3: TGTGCCAGTAGTATCAAGGGGGCCCCTACGAGGCAGTACTTC. This translates into CASSIKGAPTRQYF.

This clone counts as medium-sized. The chain employs TRBV6-2 or TRBV6-3 and TRBJ1-5; possibly TRBD1 for D (5 bases). Per germline, CDR1 MNHEY and CDR2 SVGEGT. Trimming took off 6 bases at V and 0 bases at J, with 18 bases between the two ends. The CDR3 is 17 amino acids. Here the CDR3 DNA reads TGTGCCAGCAGCCGCGCAACCTCAGGGTATAGCAATCAGCCCCAGCATTTT. Protein: CASSRATSGYSNQPQHF.

This clone was found a few times. The chain recombines TRBV12-3 or TRBV12-4 with TRBJ1-1; D is possibly TRBD1 (5 bases). The CDR3 spans 13 residues. The CDR3 loop is CASAGGRGTEAFF. The CDR3 nucleotides are TGTGCAAGCGCGGGTGGCCGGGGGACTGAAGCTTTCTTT.

Remarks on this clone: Relative to the germline gene, one junction end is altered; a read error may explain this. V gene TRBV7-7 combines with J gene TRBJ2-1; 9 bases map to TRBD2. The germline CDR1 and CDR2 sequences are SSHAT and FNYEAQ (reference sequence). The CDR3 is 16 residues long. The CDR3 DNA sequence: TGTGCTAGCAGCTTAGCACTCGCGGGGGGGCCCAATGAGCAGTTCTTC. This sequence encodes CASSLALAGGPNEQFF.

The chain carries TRBV6-6 and TRBJ1-4; 9 bases agree with TRBD1. With 5 bases clipped from V and 0 bases from J, the junction kept 13 bases outside the gene matches. Germline V gene data show CDR1 as MNHNY and CDR2 as SVGAGI (reference sequence). The CDR3 loop spans 19 amino acids. CDR3 region: CASSPPLGDRAATNEKLFF. The CDR3 coding sequence is TGTGCCAGCAGTCCACCCTTGGGGGACAGGGCAGCAACTAATGAAAAACTGTTTTTT.

The rearrangement joins TRBV19 to TRBJ1-1; 7 nucleotides line up with TRBD1. The CDR3 covers 14 residues. Germline CDR1 is LNHDA and CDR2 is SQIVND (reference sequence). V dropped 5 bases and J dropped 0; count of bases not matched to a gene: 3. The CDR3 coding sequence is TGTGCCAGTAGTCCGACAGGGATGAACACTGAAGCTTTCTTT. Protein product: CASSPTGMNTEAFF.